This passage covers 2 T cell receptor beta chains from one sample sequenced in a study of blood T cell repertoires in COVID-19. The assay was immunoSEQ multiplex PCR, and TCRdb's table has in-frame clones only and misses some. The sample carries 180,000 or so clones, 70% to 80% recorded once. Sequencing input: peripheral blood. The receptors were gathered from a woman in her forties or fifties with active or convalescent COVID-19.

The V call is TRBV24-1, the J call TRBJ2-5, with 7 nucleotides matching TRBD2. The CDR3 extends over 15 amino acids. V shed 3 bases and J 5 bases; nucleotides not matched to a gene: 8. CDR1 is KGHDR and CDR2 is SFDVKD in the germline V gene. CDR3 in amino acids: CATSDVTGGGETQYF. The CDR3 nucleotides are TGTGCCACCAGTGATGTTACGGGGGGAGGGGAGACCCAGTACTTC.

The table lists this clone with many counts. V is TRBV23-1 and J is TRBJ1-1, with 8 nucleotides matching TRBD1. TRBV23-1 is labeled an ORF, and its function is uncertain. This CDR3 contains 20 residues. V lost 3 bases, J lost 4 bases, and 22 bases stayed unmatched. CDR3 region: CASSQTWTGWKNSSGTEAFF. Written as DNA, the CDR3 is TGCGCCAGCAGTCAGACGTGGACAGGGTGGAAGAATTCTTCGGGCACTGAAGCTTTCTTT.